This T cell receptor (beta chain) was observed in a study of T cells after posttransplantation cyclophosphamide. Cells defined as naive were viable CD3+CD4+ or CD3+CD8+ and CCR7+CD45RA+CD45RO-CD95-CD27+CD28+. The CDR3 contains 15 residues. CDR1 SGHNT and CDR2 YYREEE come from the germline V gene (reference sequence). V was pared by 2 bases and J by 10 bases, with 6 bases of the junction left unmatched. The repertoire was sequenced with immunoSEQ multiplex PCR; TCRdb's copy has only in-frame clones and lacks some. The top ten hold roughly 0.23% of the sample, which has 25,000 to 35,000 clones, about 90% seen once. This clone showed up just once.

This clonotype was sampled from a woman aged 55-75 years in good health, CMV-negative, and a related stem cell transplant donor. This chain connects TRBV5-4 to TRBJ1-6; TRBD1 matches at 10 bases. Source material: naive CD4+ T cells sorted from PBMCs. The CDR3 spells CASSLPGQGQSPLHF. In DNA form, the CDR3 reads TGTGCCAGCAGCTTACCGGGACAGGGGCAATCACCCCTCCACTTT.